The next 26 T cell receptor beta chains were all read from a single sample in a study of blood T cell repertoires in COVID-19. The method was immunoSEQ multiplex PCR; TCRdb's version includes in-frame clones alone and lacks a portion of them. The sample comprises 80,000 to 95,000 clones, approximately 80% of which are singletons, and 4% to 5.5% rests with the top ten. Sequencing was carried out using peripheral blood. The receptor set was obtained from an elderly man with COVID-19, enrolled during active disease.

Notes on this clone: The germline gene is not matched at one end of the junction; a read error may be the cause. The rearrangement uses TRBV18 and TRBJ1-3; no clear D gene. From germline, CDR1 is KGHSH and CDR2 LQKENI. The length of the CDR3 is 17 residues. The CDR3, as DNA: TGTGCCAGCTCATCACCCACCACTCACCACTCTGGAAACACCATATATTTT. This codes for CASSSPTTHHSGNTIYF. The full variable domain, with the rest looked up from reference TRBV18 and TRBJ1-3, is NAGVMQNPRHLVRRRGQEARLRCSPMKGHSHVYWYRQLPEEGLKFMVYLQKENIIDESGMPKERFSAEFPKEGPSILRIQQVVRGDSAAYFCASSSPTTHHSGNTIYFGEGSWLTVV.

The chain joins TRBV29-1 to TRBJ2-7; D unclear. The V end was cut by 4 bases, the J end by 0 bases, with 13 bases between. There are 14 residues in the CDR3. CDR1 is SQVTM and CDR2 is ANQGSEA in the germline V gene. The CDR3 DNA reads as TGCAGCGTTGTAAAGTTTTCGAGCTCCTACGAGCAGTACTTC. This encodes CSVVKFSSSYEQYF.

CDR3 coding DNA: TGTGCCAGCAGTTTCGCTAGCGGTACAGATACGCAGTATTTT. Protein: CASSFASGTDTQYF. J is TRBJ2-3 and V is TRBV28, with TRBD2 matching 7 bases. Germline V gene data show CDR1 as MDHEN and CDR2 as SYDVKM. The CDR3 runs 14 residues. V trimming: 3 bases; J trimming: 3 bases; junction bases outside the gene matches: 3.

The chain couples TRBV5-1 to TRBJ2-5; 7 nucleotides line up with TRBD1. The V segment lost 3 bases and the J segment 1 base; nucleotides outside the gene matches: 6. CDR1 is SGHRS and CDR2 is YFSETQ in the germline V gene. The CDR3 covers 15 residues. In nucleotides, the CDR3 is TGCGCCAGCAGCTCCGGACAGGTTCTCCAAGAGACCCAGTACTTC. It yields the protein CASSSGQVLQETQYF.

This clone appeared a few times. This CDR3 is CASSYSKVDTYEQYF. CDR3 sequence (DNA): TGTGCCAGCAGTTACTCGAAGGTAGACACCTACGAGCAGTACTTC. The chain has TRBV6-2 or TRBV6-3 and TRBJ2-7, with D unclear. In germline, CDR1 is MNHEY, CDR2 SVGEGT. This CDR3 contains 15 residues. V was clipped by 0 bases and J by 2 bases, with 11 bases between them.

The chain uses TRBV27 and TRBJ2-4; no reliable D call. Germline V gene lookup returns CDR1 MNHEY and CDR2 SMNVEV (reference sequence). This CDR3 contains 13 residues. The ends were cut back, 6 bases at V and 7 bases at J, with 13 bases in the middle. This chain's CDR3 is CASRPGLRNIQYF. CDR3 DNA: TGTGCCAGCAGGCCGGGTCTACGGAACATTCAGTACTTC.

There are a few counts of this clone. The chain is built from TRBV7-9 and TRBJ1-6, with 7 bases matching TRBD1. With 6 bases clipped from V and 5 bases from J, the junction kept 7 bases outside the gene matches. This CDR3 is 15 amino acids long. Germline lookup yields CDR1 SEHNR and CDR2 FQNEAQ (reference sequence). The CDR3 DNA reads as TGTGCCAGCAGGCTTTCCGGGACAGATAATTCACCCCTCCACTTT. Encoded protein: CASRLSGTDNSPLHF.

J is TRBJ1-4 and V is TRBV19, with TRBD1 matching over 8 bases. V gave up 5 bases and J gave up 5 bases; unmatched junction bases: 7. CDR3 length: 15 amino acids. Germline V gene lookup returns CDR1 LNHDA and CDR2 SQIVND (reference sequence). In DNA, the CDR3 is TGTGCCAGTAGTGGTCAACAGGGGGTAAATGAAAAACTGTTTTTT. Protein product: CASSGQQGVNEKLFF.

The rearrangement joins TRBV7-2 to TRBJ2-7; weak D call: TRBD2 (6 bases). V was pared by 3 bases and J by 6 bases, with 9 bases between. CDR3 length: 12 amino acids. Germline-derived CDR1 and CDR2 are SGHTA and FQGNSA. The CDR3 protein is CASSFRGSEQYF. CDR3 nucleotide sequence: TGTGCCAGCAGCTTCCGGGGGAGCGAGCAGTACTTC.

This sequence joins TRBV6-6 and TRBJ2-3, with unresolved D. Between the trimmed V and J ends, which lost 5 bases and 2 bases, there was a span of 5 bases. CDR3 length: 12 residues. CDR1 is MNHNY, CDR2 SVGAGI, per germline (reference sequence). As DNA, the CDR3 is TGTGCCAGCAGTCCTAACACAGATACGCAGTATTTT. Translating gives CASSPNTDTQYF.

The chain uses TRBV5-1 and TRBJ2-5; TRBD2 agrees at 8 bases. The CDR3 runs to 15 residues. V was clipped by 0 bases and J by 2 bases; unmatched bases: 3. CDR1 is SGHRS and CDR2 is YFSETQ in the germline V gene. The CDR3 reads CASSLGTSGQETQYF. The DNA of the CDR3 is TGCGCCAGCAGCTTGGGCACTAGCGGACAAGAGACCCAGTACTTC.

The rearrangement uses TRBV9 and TRBJ2-3, with D possibly TRBD2 on 6 matching bases. Trimming pared 0 bases from V and 3 bases from J, leaving 8 bases between. The germline V gene encodes CDR1 SGDLS and CDR2 YYNGEE. The CDR3 has 14 amino acids. The CDR3 region has the DNA TGTGCCAGCAGCGTAGCGGGGGTTACAGATACGCAGTATTTT. Translated: CASSVAGVTDTQYF. The whole variable domain, filled in from reference TRBV9 and TRBJ2-3, reads DSGVTQTPKHLITATGQRVTLRCSPRSGDLSVYWYQQSLDQGLQFLIQYYNGEERAKGNILERFSAQQFPDLHSELNLSSLELGDSALYFCASSVAGVTDTQYFGPGTRLTVL.

This clone showed up just a few times. The V and J genes are TRBV24-1 and TRBJ2-7, with 8 positions matching TRBD1. The CDR3 is 17 residues long. J was trimmed by 3 bases and V by 1 base; bases with no gene match: 10. CDR1 and CDR2 (germline): KGHDR, SFDVKD. CDR3 protein: CATSDFPRTGSNYEQYF. DNA of the CDR3: TGTGCCACCAGTGATTTCCCTCGGACAGGGTCGAACTACGAGCAGTACTTC.

CDR3 DNA: TGCGCCAGCAGCTTGTTCGGGACTGGAAATTCACCCCTCCACTTT. It encodes CASSLFGTGNSPLHF. This chain joins TRBV5-1 and TRBJ1-6, with D possibly being TRBD1 (5 bases). Trimming removed 1 base at V and 7 bases at J, with 12 bases between. The CDR3 consists of 15 residues. In germline, CDR1 is SGHRS, CDR2 YFSETQ.

V gene TRBV2 combines with J gene TRBJ2-7; TRBD2 matches 8 bases. Germline V gene data show CDR1 as SNHLY and CDR2 as FYNNEI. CDR3 length: 14 residues. The V gene end was trimmed by 6 bases and the J gene end by 0 bases; junction bases not matched to a gene: 4. This CDR3 reads CASRVGRASYEQYF. CDR3 in DNA: TGTGCCAGCAGGGTCGGGAGGGCCTCCTACGAGCAGTACTTC.

The chain combines TRBV10-3 with TRBJ1-2, with TRBD1 matching over 9 bases. Germline CDR1 reads ENHRY; CDR2 reads SYGVKD. The V and J ends lost 6 bases and 4 bases, in that order; junction bases with no gene match: 9. CDR3 length: 15 amino acids. The CDR3 here is CAIRLNRGQGYGYTF. CDR3 in DNA: TGTGCCATCAGACTTAACAGGGGGCAAGGCTATGGCTACACCTTC.

This chain connects TRBV5-6 to TRBJ2-7, with TRBD2 matching over 10 bases. There are 17 residues in the CDR3. Germline V gene lookup returns CDR1 SGHDT and CDR2 YYEEEE. V gave up 0 bases and J gave up 2 bases; unmatched junction bases: 8. The CDR3 protein is CASSLGVLAGSTYEQYF. The CDR3 DNA is TGTGCCAGCAGCTTGGGGGTACTAGCGGGGAGTACCTACGAGCAGTACTTC.

The chain is built from TRBV7-2 and TRBJ1-2; 7 bases line up with TRBD1. With V trimmed by 3 bases and J by 4 bases, 8 bases remained unmatched. CDR1 is SGHTA and CDR2 is FQGNSA in the germline V gene. The CDR3 runs to 15 residues. CDR3 in amino acids: CASSLYTGASYGYTF. Written as DNA, the CDR3 is TGTGCCAGCAGCTTGTACACAGGGGCCTCCTATGGCTACACCTTC. Together with reference TRBV7-2 and TRBJ1-2, the CDR3 gives the full variable domain: GAGVSQSPSNKVTEKGKDVELRCDPISGHTALYWYRQSLGQGLEFLIYFQGNSAPDKSGLPSDRFSAERTGGSVSTLTIQRTQQEDSAVYLCASSLYTGASYGYTFGSGTRLTVV.

The V gene is TRBV28, the J gene TRBJ2-7; a possible D gene is TRBD2 (6 bases). V was cut by 1 base and J by 3 bases, with 10 bases left in between. The CDR3 runs to 14 residues. Germline CDR1 MDHEN, CDR2 SYDVKM. In DNA, the CDR3 is TGTGCCAGCAGTTTATTCGGGAGAATCTACGAGCAGTACTTC. As protein: CASSLFGRIYEQYF.

This rearrangement joins TRBV6-5 to TRBJ1-3; D may be TRBD1 (6 bases). The length of the CDR3 is 15 residues. Trimming removed 2 bases from V and 2 bases from J, with 10 bases in between. Germline assignment: CDR1 MNHEY and CDR2 SVGAGI. The CDR3 sequence: CASSYEGGAGNTIYF. CDR3 nucleotides: TGTGCCAGCAGTTACGAAGGGGGAGCTGGAAACACCATATATTTT.

This clone was recorded only once. V gene TRBV5-1 combines with J gene TRBJ2-7; TRBD2 matches at 9 bases. The CDR3 is made up of 15 amino acids. J gave up 7 bases and V 0 bases, and 8 bases lay outside the gene matches. The V gene's germline CDR1 is SGHRS and CDR2 YFSETQ. The CDR3 DNA follows: TGCGCCAGCAGCTTGGATGTTAGCGGGGGCCGGGAGCAGTACTTC. Translation: CASSLDVSGGREQYF.

The gene calls are TRBV4-2 and TRBJ2-7; D perhaps matches TRBD2 (5 bases). Deletions cut 0 bases from V and 5 bases from J, with 14 bases between. Germline assignment: CDR1 LGHNA and CDR2 YNFKEQ. The CDR3 spans 15 residues. The DNA of the CDR3 is TGTGCCAGCAGCCAAGATGGGAGAGGAATGGACGAGCAGTACTTC. Translated, it gives CASSQDGRGMDEQYF.

V is TRBV5-1 and J is TRBJ2-1; 12 bases agree with TRBD1. This CDR3 is built from 20 residues. Germline CDR1 SGHRS, CDR2 YFSETQ. V trimming: 2 bases; J trimming: 1 base; junction bases outside the gene matches: 13. CDR3 sequence reads: CASSFRDRGLWSESYNEQFF. The DNA for the CDR3 is TGCGCCAGCAGCTTCCGGGACAGGGGGCTTTGGAGTGAATCCTACAATGAGCAGTTCTTC.

The rearrangement links TRBV11-2 to TRBJ2-7; D is undetermined. The germline V and J ends were trimmed by 1 base and 0 bases, with 7 bases remaining between them. Germline lookup yields CDR1 SGHAT and CDR2 FQNNGV. This CDR3 has 14 residues. This CDR3 is CASSLGLVSYEQYF. The CDR3 DNA sequence: TGTGCCAGCAGCTTAGGCCTAGTCTCCTACGAGCAGTACTTC.

This rearrangement joins TRBV2 to TRBJ2-3; TRBD2 is a possible D gene (6 bases). V lost 8 bases and J lost 4, with 16 bases in between. Looked up from germline, CDR1 is SNHLY and CDR2 is FYNNEI. The CDR3 spans 14 residues. The CDR3 region is CASWGGRLPDTQYF. CDR3 coding DNA: TGTGCCAGCTGGGGAGGTAGACTCCCAGATACGCAGTATTTT.

The J gene is TRBJ2-1, the V gene TRBV5-1; no clear D. This CDR3 is built from 14 residues. The germline V gene has CDR1 SGHRS and CDR2 YFSETQ. V lost 0 bases and J 6 bases, leaving 10 bases between the germline ends. CDR3 region: CASSLAIETNEQFF. The CDR3 DNA reads as TGCGCCAGCAGCTTGGCTATTGAAACCAATGAGCAGTTCTTC.